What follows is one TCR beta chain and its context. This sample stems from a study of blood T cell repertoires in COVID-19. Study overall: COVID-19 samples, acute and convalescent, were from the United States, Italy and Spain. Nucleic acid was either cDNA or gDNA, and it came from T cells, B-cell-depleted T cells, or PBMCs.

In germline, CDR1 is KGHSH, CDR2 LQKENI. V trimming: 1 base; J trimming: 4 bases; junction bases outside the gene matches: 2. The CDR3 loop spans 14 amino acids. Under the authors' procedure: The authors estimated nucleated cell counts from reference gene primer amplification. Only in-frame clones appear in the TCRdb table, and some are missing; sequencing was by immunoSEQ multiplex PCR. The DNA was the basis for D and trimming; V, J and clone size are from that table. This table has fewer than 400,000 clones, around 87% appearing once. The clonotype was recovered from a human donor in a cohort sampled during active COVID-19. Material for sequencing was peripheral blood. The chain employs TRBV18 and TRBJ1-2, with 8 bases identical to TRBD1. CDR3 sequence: CASSPRQGTYGYTF. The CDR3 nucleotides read TGTGCCAGCTCACCACGACAGGGGACCTATGGCTACACCTTC. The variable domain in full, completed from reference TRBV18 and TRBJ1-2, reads NAGVMQNPRHLVRRRGQEARLRCSPMKGHSHVYWYRQLPEEGLKFMVYLQKENIIDESGMPKERFSAEFPKEGPSILRIQQVVRGDSAAYFCASSPRQGTYGYTFGSGTRLTVV.